Sequencing of this TCR beta chain was carried out in a study of post-analysis software for immune sequencing data. CDR1 and CDR2 (germline): DFQATT, SNEGSKA (reference sequence). J gave up 8 bases and V 3 bases, and 7 bases lay outside the gene matches. The CDR3 is 13 residues long. Study-wide results and limits: There was significantly lower normalized Chao1 diversity in multiple sclerosis patients than in controls. With F measure, samples from one preparation batch clustered together strongly. TRBV segments more frequent in patients than in controls numbered about 5 and included TRBV5-6, TRBV5-1 and TRBV20-1.

Libraries were made from TCR beta cDNA, and they carried unique molecular identifiers. T cells numbering about 0.95 to 10 million gave rise to about 540,000 cDNA molecules. One entry per CDR3 protein, called by TCRdb with MiXCR from the PCR reads. The table records 450,000 or so distinct CDR3 sequences, approximately 45% of them present only once. This clonotype has only a few counts. What it binds is unknown. The source of this sequence is a girl aged 10 to 17 with multiple sclerosis. This chain connects TRBV20-1 to TRBJ2-1, with 7 bases aligning to TRBD1. Sequencing used blood. This CDR3 reads CSASVDRDHEQFF. The CDR3 bases are TGCAGTGCTAGTGTTGACAGGGACCATGAGCAGTTCTTC.